Below are 21 T cell receptor beta chains sequenced from a single sample in a study of cytomegalovirus exposure and HLA in healthy donors. TCRdb's copy holds only in-frame clones and misses some; the assay was immunoSEQ multiplex PCR. The table includes 70,000 to 90,000 clones, 70% to 90% detected once. Sequenced: PBMCs. The receptors come from a man in his thirties or forties in good health and CMV-seronegative.

The chain is built from TRBV6-5 and TRBJ1-2; 9 bases match TRBD1. The CDR3 loop spans 15 amino acids. With V trimmed by 8 bases and J by 4 bases, 11 bases remained unmatched. The germline CDR1 and CDR2 sequences are MNHEY and SVGAGI. The CDR3 sequence is CASGRTGDRFYGYTF. The CDR3 nucleotides are TGTGCCAGCGGCCGGACAGGGGACAGATTCTATGGCTACACCTTC.

This chain links TRBV5-1 with TRBJ2-2; TRBD2 agrees at 10 bases. V shed 1 base and J 6 bases; nucleotides not matched to a gene: 6. Germline CDR1 and CDR2: SGHRS and YFSETQ. The CDR3 is 16 amino acids. The CDR3 DNA sequence: TGCGCCAGCAGCTTGCTAGCGGGAGAAGGCCCCGGGGAGCTGTTTTTT. Protein sequence: CASSLLAGEGPGELFF.

This clone has a handful of counts. The chain recombines TRBV2 with TRBJ2-5; D is possibly TRBD2 (5 bases). This CDR3 has 12 residues. Trimming removed 10 bases from V and 7 bases from J, with 16 bases in between. The germline CDR1 and CDR2 sequences are SNHLY and FYNNEI. This chain's CDR3 is CATTKPRGTQYF. The CDR3 DNA reads TGTGCCACCACAAAACCCCGGGGGACCCAGTACTTC.

The chain combines TRBV4-2 with TRBJ2-7; TRBD2 agrees at 8 bases. The V and J ends lost 5 bases and 4 bases, in that order; junction bases with no gene match: 10. This CDR3 region has 15 residues. CDR1 is LGHNA and CDR2 is YNFKEQ in the germline V gene. Written as DNA, the CDR3 is TGTGCCAGCAGCGCGAGACTAGCGCTTAGTTACGAGCAGTACTTC. It encodes CASSARLALSYEQYF.

The genes are TRBV27 and TRBJ2-1; D not resolved. Germline values: CDR1 MNHEY, CDR2 SMNVEV (reference sequence). With 3 bases removed from V and 10 bases from J, the gap between germline ends came to 10 bases. The CDR3 is 12 amino acids. CDR3 amino acids: CASSFPRREQFF. CDR3 DNA sequence: TGTGCCAGCAGTTTTCCCCGGCGGGAGCAGTTCTTC.

The count of this clone is one. This chain connects TRBV7-2 to TRBJ1-1, with TRBD1 as a possible D gene (6 bases). Germline V gives CDR1 SGHTA, CDR2 FQGNSA. The CDR3 runs to 13 residues. V was trimmed by 7 bases and J by 1 base, leaving 10 bases between them. This chain's CDR3 is CASNTGQNTEAFF. CDR3 sequence (DNA): TGTGCCAGCAACACAGGGCAGAACACTGAAGCTTTCTTT.

V usage is TRBV7-8 and J usage is TRBJ1-1, with 7 positions matching TRBD1. Germline V gene lookup returns CDR1 SGHVS and CDR2 FQNEAQ. Germline trimming cut 3 bases from V and 6 bases from J; bases unmatched to any gene: 7. The CDR3 is made up of 14 amino acids. The CDR3 nucleotides are TGTGCCAGCAGCTTCGGACAGGTGGGCGCTGAAGCTTTCTTT. This codes for CASSFGQVGAEAFF.

This chain links TRBV18 with TRBJ1-1; D uncertain. Germline V gene lookup returns CDR1 KGHSH and CDR2 LQKENI. The CDR3 runs 14 residues. Between the trimmed V and J ends, which lost 3 bases and 2 bases, there was a span of 10 bases. Written as DNA, the CDR3 is TGTGCCAGCTCACCGGTTAGCAGTAACACTGAAGCTTTCTTT. Its translation: CASSPVSSNTEAFF.

The V call is TRBV5-4, the J call TRBJ2-5; 7 bases fit TRBD2. This CDR3 has 14 amino acids. Per the germline V gene, CDR1 is SGHNT and CDR2 is YYREEE (reference sequence). J lost 1 base, V lost 4 bases, and 4 bases had no gene match. The CDR3 DNA follows: TGTGCCAGCAGCCTCTGGGGGGGCCAAGAGACCCAGTACTTC. This translates into CASSLWGGQETQYF.

V usage is TRBV6-1 and J usage is TRBJ1-1, with TRBD1 matching 8 bases. The CDR3 is 15 residues long. V lost 7 bases, J lost 1 base, and 8 bases stayed unmatched. CDR1 is MNHNS and CDR2 is SASEGT in the germline V gene. Written as DNA, the CDR3 is TGTGCCAGCACCTCGGGACAGGCCCCGAACACTGAAGCTTTCTTT. Protein: CASTSGQAPNTEAFF.

V is TRBV7-9 and J is TRBJ1-4, with D uncertain. The germline V and J ends were trimmed by 1 base and 4 bases, with 10 bases remaining between them. The CDR3 has 15 amino acids. Germline-derived CDR1 and CDR2 are SEHNR and FQNEAQ (reference sequence). CDR3 nucleotides: TGTGCCAGCAGCTTAGAGACGAGGGTTAATGAAAAACTGTTTTTT. Amino acid sequence: CASSLETRVNEKLFF.

The V call is TRBV7-3, the J call TRBJ2-1; 8 nucleotides align to TRBD2. With V trimmed by 5 bases and J by 6 bases, 12 bases remained unmatched. The CDR3 length is 16 residues. CDR1 SGHTA and CDR2 FQGTGA come from the germline V gene. The CDR3: CASSPSAAGVGNEQFF. In nucleotides, the CDR3 is TGTGCCAGCAGCCCGTCGGCAGCGGGAGTCGGCAATGAGCAGTTCTTC.

The CDR3 protein is CASSLDGTGGKAFF. CDR3 DNA sequence: TGTGCCAGCTCATTAGACGGGACAGGGGGCAAAGCTTTCTTT. The genes are TRBV18 and TRBJ1-1, with 12 bases matching TRBD1. Germline assignment: CDR1 KGHSH and CDR2 LQKENI. J gave up 9 bases and V 5 bases, and 7 bases lay outside the gene matches. This CDR3 is 14 amino acids long.

The chain links TRBV4-2 to TRBJ2-4, with D possibly matching TRBD2 (6 bases). The CDR3 extends over 16 amino acids. CDR1 and CDR2 from the germline V gene are LGHNA and YNFKEQ. The V end was cut by 2 bases, the J end by 6 bases, with 17 bases between. The CDR3 reads CASSQLFQGGGNIQYF. DNA of the CDR3: TGTGCCAGCAGCCAACTGTTTCAGGGAGGAGGAAACATTCAGTACTTC.

The V gene is TRBV4-1, the J gene TRBJ2-3, with 10 bases matching TRBD2. The germline V gene encodes CDR1 MGHRA and CDR2 YSYEKL. The CDR3 totals 16 residues. Trimming cost V 4 bases and J 5 bases; bases outside gene matches: 9. In nucleotides, the CDR3 is TGCGCCAGCAGCCGGGTAGCGGGAGGTAATGGAGATACGCAGTATTTT. Its protein is CASSRVAGGNGDTQYF.

V usage is TRBV29-1 and J usage is TRBJ2-3; no reliable D call. This CDR3 contains 13 residues. The germline V and J ends were trimmed by 3 bases and 1 base, with 8 bases remaining between them. Germline values: CDR1 SQVTM, CDR2 ANQGSEA. CDR3 in DNA: TGCAGCGTTGATCCTCGGGGCACAGATACGCAGTATTTT. Protein sequence: CSVDPRGTDTQYF.

The rearrangement joins TRBV27 to TRBJ2-4; possible D gene TRBD1, 5 bases. This CDR3 region has 13 residues. CDR1 is MNHEY, CDR2 SMNVEV, per germline (reference sequence). V was clipped by 3 bases and J by 5 bases, with 8 bases between them. CDR3 in DNA: TGTGCCAGCAGTTTTGACAGAGAAAACATTCAGTACTTC. Translating it yields CASSFDRENIQYF.

The chain joins TRBV5-1 to TRBJ2-7; D might be TRBD2 (6 bases). V was trimmed by 2 bases and J by 5 bases, leaving 17 bases between them. This CDR3 contains 15 residues. Germline V CDR1 and CDR2: SGHRS, YFSETQ. Here the CDR3 DNA reads TGCGCCAGCAGCTTTAATACGGGAGCTCGAGACGAGCAGTACTTC. As protein: CASSFNTGARDEQYF.

The chain links TRBV6-5 to TRBJ1-1; maybe TRBD1 (5 bases). The ends were cut back, 6 bases at V and 6 bases at J, with 11 bases in the middle. The germline V gene has CDR1 MNHEY and CDR2 SVGAGI. The CDR3 sequence is 12 residues long. CDR3 protein: CASSTGGAEAFF. CDR3 in DNA: TGTGCCAGCAGCACGGGGGGAGCTGAAGCTTTCTTT.

The chain uses TRBV25-1 and TRBJ1-4, with 7 bases matching TRBD1. The length of the CDR3 is 14 residues. The V segment lost 3 bases and the J segment 3 bases; nucleotides outside the gene matches: 1. The V gene's germline CDR1 is MGHDK and CDR2 SYGVNS. Written as DNA, the CDR3 is TGTGCCAGCAGTGACGGGACAGCTAATGAAAAACTGTTTTTT. Translating gives CASSDGTANEKLFF.

The chain employs TRBV27 and TRBJ2-7, with D possibly being TRBD2 (6 bases). Per germline, CDR1 MNHEY and CDR2 SMNVEV (reference sequence). Trimming stripped 6 bases from V and 4 bases from J, with 25 bases between. The CDR3 is 17 amino acids. CDR3 amino acids: CASSGAGRRGTVYEQYV. The CDR3 DNA follows: TGTGCCAGCAGCGGTGCGGGGAGGAGGGGTACGGTGTACGAGCAGTACGTC.